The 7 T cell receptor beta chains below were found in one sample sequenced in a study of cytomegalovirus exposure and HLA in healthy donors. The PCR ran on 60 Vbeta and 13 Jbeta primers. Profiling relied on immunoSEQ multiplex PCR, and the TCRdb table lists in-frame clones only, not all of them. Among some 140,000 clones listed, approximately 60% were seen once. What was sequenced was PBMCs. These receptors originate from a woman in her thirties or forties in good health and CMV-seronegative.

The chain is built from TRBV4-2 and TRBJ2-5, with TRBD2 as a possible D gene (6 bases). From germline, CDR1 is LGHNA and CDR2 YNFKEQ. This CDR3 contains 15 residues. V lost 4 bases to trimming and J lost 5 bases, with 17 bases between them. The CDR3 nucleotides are TGTGCCAGCAGCCGCCGGGACTCTACCTCCGAGACCCAGTACTTC. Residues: CASSRRDSTSETQYF.

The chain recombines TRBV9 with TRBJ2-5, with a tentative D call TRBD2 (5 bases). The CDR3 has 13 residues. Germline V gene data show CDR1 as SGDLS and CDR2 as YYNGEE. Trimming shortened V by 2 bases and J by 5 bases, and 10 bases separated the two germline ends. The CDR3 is CASSVGNWETQYF. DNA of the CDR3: TGTGCCAGCAGCGTCGGGAATTGGGAGACCCAGTACTTC.

CDR3 in DNA: TGTGCCAGCAGGGGGTGGGGGGACCACTATGGCTACACCTTC. It is translated as CASRGWGDHYGYTF. The V call is TRBV6-1, the J call TRBJ1-2, with D possibly matching TRBD1 (5 bases). V was shortened by 6 bases and J by 3 bases, with 14 bases between the two germline ends. The V gene's germline CDR1 is MNHNS and CDR2 SASEGT. The CDR3 is 14 residues long.

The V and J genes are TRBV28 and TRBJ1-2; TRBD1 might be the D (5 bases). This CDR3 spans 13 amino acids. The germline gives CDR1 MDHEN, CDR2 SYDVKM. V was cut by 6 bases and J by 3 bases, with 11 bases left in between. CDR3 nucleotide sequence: TGTGCCAGCAGGCCGGGGGGGGACTATGGCTACACCTTC. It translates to CASRPGGDYGYTF.

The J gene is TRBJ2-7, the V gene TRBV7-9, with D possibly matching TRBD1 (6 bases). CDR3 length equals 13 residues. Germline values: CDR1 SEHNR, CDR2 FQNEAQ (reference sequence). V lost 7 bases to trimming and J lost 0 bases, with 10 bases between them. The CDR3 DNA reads TGTGCCAGCAAGAGGGACAACTCCTACGAGCAGTACTTC. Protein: CASKRDNSYEQYF.

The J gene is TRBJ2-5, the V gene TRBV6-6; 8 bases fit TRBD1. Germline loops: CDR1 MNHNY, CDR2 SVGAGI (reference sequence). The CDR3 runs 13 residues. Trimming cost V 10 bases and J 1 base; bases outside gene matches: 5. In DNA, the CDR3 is TGTGCCATTCGAGGGACAGGCCAAGAGACCCAGTACTTC. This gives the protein CAIRGTGQETQYF.

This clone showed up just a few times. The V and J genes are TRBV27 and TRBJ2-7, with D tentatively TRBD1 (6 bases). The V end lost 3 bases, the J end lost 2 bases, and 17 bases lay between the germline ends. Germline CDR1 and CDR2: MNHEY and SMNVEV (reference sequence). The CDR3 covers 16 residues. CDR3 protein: CASSFRTAPIPYEQYF. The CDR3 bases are TGTGCCAGCAGTTTTCGGACAGCACCAATTCCCTACGAGCAGTACTTC.